The 16 T cell receptor beta chains presented below share a single source sample, sequenced in a study of blood T cell repertoires in COVID-19. This table comes from immunoSEQ multiplex PCR, and its TCRdb copy is limited to in-frame clones, with some not included. The table includes about 110,000 clones, around four fifths detected once. The sequenced sample was peripheral blood. These receptors were obtained from a man aged 65 to 79 with acute or convalescent COVID-19.

The chain has TRBV19 and TRBJ2-6; no clear D gene. Germline assignment: CDR1 LNHDA and CDR2 SQIVND (reference sequence). V lost 9 bases to trimming and J lost 0 bases, with 9 bases between them. This CDR3 has 14 amino acids. CDR3 DNA: TGTGCCAGCTCCCAGAACTCTGGGGCCAACGTCCTGACTTTC. It is translated as CASSQNSGANVLTF.

The chain links TRBV5-4 to TRBJ1-1; D ambiguous. The CDR3 is 13 residues long. The V and J ends lost 4 bases and 1 base respectively, with 8 bases between them. From germline, CDR1 is SGHNT and CDR2 YYREEE (reference sequence). The CDR3 region is CASSRRENTEAFF. The DNA of the CDR3 is TGTGCCAGCAGCCGCCGAGAGAACACTGAAGCTTTCTTT.

The chain uses TRBV4-1 and TRBJ2-3; D possibly corresponds to TRBD1 (6 bases). The CDR3 sequence is 17 residues long. Germline values: CDR1 MGHRA, CDR2 YSYEKL. V lost 0 bases and J lost 2, with 15 bases in between. For the CDR3, the DNA is TGCGCCAGCAGCCAAGAGGCGGACAGTTCTTTCACAGATACGCAGTATTTT. This encodes CASSQEADSSFTDTQYF.

This chain connects TRBV9 to TRBJ2-1; TRBD2 aligns across 9 bases. The germline CDR1 and CDR2 sequences are SGDLS and YYNGEE. V dropped 4 bases and J dropped 0; count of bases not matched to a gene: 2. The CDR3 is made up of 15 amino acids. The CDR3 loop is CASSSSGDSYNEQFF. Written as DNA, the CDR3 is TGTGCCAGCAGCTCTAGCGGGGACTCCTACAATGAGCAGTTCTTC.

The chain carries TRBV19 and TRBJ2-7; 7 bases fit TRBD2. CDR1 and CDR2 (germline): LNHDA, SQIVND (reference sequence). The CDR3 length is 15 residues. V shed 4 bases and J 3 bases; nucleotides not matched to a gene: 9. This CDR3 reads CASSRGGGRGYEQYF. DNA for the CDR3: TGTGCCAGTAGTAGGGGCGGGGGAAGAGGCTACGAGCAGTACTTC.

The chain couples TRBV28 to TRBJ1-2; 10 bases align to TRBD1. This CDR3 contains 14 residues. Germline lookup yields CDR1 MDHEN and CDR2 SYDVKM. The V gene end was trimmed by 10 bases and the J gene end by 2 bases; junction bases not matched to a gene: 7. CDR3 region: CAIWRGQGNYGYTF. The CDR3 DNA is TGTGCCATCTGGAGGGGACAGGGGAACTATGGCTACACCTTC.

The table lists this clone with a few counts. The chain carries TRBV9 and TRBJ2-2; tentatively, D is TRBD2 (5 bases). Germline V gene lookup returns CDR1 SGDLS and CDR2 YYNGEE. CDR3 length equals 15 residues. V was shortened by 7 bases and J by 4 bases, with 17 bases between the two germline ends. The CDR3 nucleotides are TGTGCCAGCTCGGAGGACCCCCTTGTCACCGGGGAGCTGTTTTTT. Translation: CASSEDPLVTGELFF.

The gene calls are TRBV5-5 and TRBJ2-3; D is possibly TRBD2 (5 bases). The length of the CDR3 is 14 residues. Germline V gene lookup returns CDR1 SGHKS and CDR2 YYEKEE (reference sequence). Trimming removed 2 bases at V and 6 bases at J, with 13 bases between. The CDR3 bases are TGTGCCAGCAGCTTTCGAGAGGGTAGGGATACGCAGTATTTT. The encoded protein is CASSFREGRDTQYF.

The rearrangement uses TRBV29-1 and TRBJ1-3; weak D call: TRBD1 (5 bases). Trimming shortened V by 4 bases and J by 7 bases, and 11 bases separated the two germline ends. The CDR3 loop spans 12 amino acids. Per germline, CDR1 SQVTM and CDR2 ANQGSEA. CDR3 sequence reads: CSVVEGANTIYF. CDR3 nucleotide sequence: TGCAGCGTTGTCGAAGGGGCCAACACCATATATTTT.

This clone came up a few times. The chain carries TRBV5-4 and TRBJ1-1, with D uncertain. The CDR3 has 14 residues. With 4 bases removed from V and 5 bases from J, the gap between germline ends came to 15 bases. Looked up from germline, CDR1 is SGHNT and CDR2 is YYREEE (reference sequence). This CDR3 reads CASSPGGVRTEAFF. CDR3 in DNA: TGTGCCAGCAGCCCGGGCGGGGTGAGAACTGAAGCTTTCTTT.

V is TRBV19 and J is TRBJ1-1; 7 nucleotides match TRBD1. Germline trimming cut 1 base from V and 4 bases from J; bases unmatched to any gene: 6. This CDR3 contains 15 residues. Germline V gene sequence: CDR1 LNHDA, CDR2 SQIVND (reference sequence). CDR3 region: CASSIGDRDPTEAFF. The CDR3 DNA is TGTGCCAGTAGTATAGGAGACAGGGACCCCACTGAAGCTTTCTTT. The full variable domain, with the rest looked up from reference TRBV19 and TRBJ1-1, is DGGITQSPKYLFRKEGQNVTLSCEQNLNHDAMYWYRQDPGQGLRLIYYSQIVNDFQKGDIAEGYSVSREKKESFPLTVTSAQKNPTAFYLCASSIGDRDPTEAFFGQGTRLTVV.

This chain uses TRBV7-6 with TRBJ1-2, with a tentative D call TRBD1 (5 bases). In germline, CDR1 is SGHVS, CDR2 FNYEAQ. There are 15 residues in the CDR3. With 0 bases removed from V and 8 bases from J, the gap between germline ends came to 16 bases. In nucleotides, the CDR3 is TGTGCCAGCAGCTTAGCACAGGTCCCCTTTGAAGGCTACACCTTC. Translated, it gives CASSLAQVPFEGYTF. The complete variable domain, with remaining parts taken from reference TRBV7-6 and TRBJ1-2, reads GAGVSQSPRYKVTKRGQDVALRCDPISGHVSLYWYRQALGQGPEFLTYFNYEAQQDKSGLPNDRFSAERPEGSISTLTIQRTEQRDSAMYRCASSLAQVPFEGYTFGSGTRLTVV.

This chain links TRBV5-1 with TRBJ2-4; the D gene is possibly TRBD2 (6 bases). CDR3 length: 16 residues. Germline V CDR1 and CDR2: SGHRS, YFSETQ. V dropped 0 bases and J dropped 1 base, with 11 bases sitting between them. CDR3 protein: CASSLGGGSAKNIQYF. The CDR3 bases are TGCGCCAGCAGCTTGGGCGGAGGGAGTGCCAAAAACATTCAGTACTTC.

A few counts support this clone. The CDR3 nucleotides are TGTGCCAGCAGTGATCGACAGGGGAAGAACACCGGGGAGCTGTTTTTT. Translation: CASSDRQGKNTGELFF. The chain links TRBV6-1 to TRBJ2-2; the match to TRBD1 covers 8 bases. The length of the CDR3 is 16 residues. Per germline, CDR1 MNHNS and CDR2 SASEGT. V lost 3 bases to trimming and J lost 1 base; unmatched junction nucleotides: 4.

The sample holds one count of this clone. The chain employs TRBV27 and TRBJ1-2, with 9 bases fitting TRBD1. The V segment lost 3 bases and the J segment 1 base; nucleotides outside the gene matches: 3. The length of the CDR3 is 15 residues. Per germline, CDR1 MNHEY and CDR2 SMNVEV (reference sequence). The CDR3: CASSLDRGFNYGYTF. CDR3 bases: TGTGCCAGCAGTTTGGACAGGGGCTTTAACTATGGCTACACCTTC.

The rearrangement links TRBV7-3 to TRBJ1-1; D remains ambiguous. V lost 6 bases and J lost 1, with 9 bases in between. CDR3 length equals 13 residues. Germline CDR1 SGHTA, CDR2 FQGTGA. In DNA, the CDR3 is TGTGCCAGCAGTCGAGCCGAGAACACTGAAGCTTTCTTT. Amino acid sequence: CASSRAENTEAFF. Using reference TRBV7-3 and TRBJ1-1 for the parts outside the CDR3, the full variable domain is GAGVSQTPSNKVTEKGKYVELRCDPISGHTALYWYRQSLGQGPEFLIYFQGTGAADDSGLPNDRFFAVRPEGSVSTLKIQRTERGDSAVYLCASSRAENTEAFFGQGTRLTVV.